The 19 T cell receptor beta chains given below trace back to one sample, sequenced in a study of early T cells in non-severe SARS-CoV-2 infection. MiXCR, applied by TCRdb to the 5' RACE reads, yields one record per CDR3 protein. The sample lists about 48,000 distinct CDR3 sequences, roughly 9.8% occurring once. Material for sequencing was whole blood. The receptors were sampled from an adult who was a healthcare worker with PCR-confirmed SARS-CoV-2 infection or an uninfected control (not recorded which).

The table lists this clonotype with many counts. The chain employs TRBV6-5 and TRBJ2-3; TRBD2 matches 8 bases. V gave up 2 bases and J gave up 4 bases; unmatched junction bases: 5. The CDR3 runs to 15 residues. Germline CDR1 is MNHEY and CDR2 is SVGAGI. The DNA of the CDR3 is TGTGCCAGCAGTTACGAACTAGCGGAGTCAGATACGCAGTATTTT. Translated, it gives CASSYELAESDTQYF.

This clonotype was observed many times. The chain joins TRBV29-1 to TRBJ1-1; D ambiguous. The CDR3 runs 11 residues. Per the germline V gene, CDR1 is SQVTM and CDR2 is ANQGSEA. Deletions cut 1 base from V and 8 bases from J, with 8 bases between. The CDR3 region has the DNA TGCAGCGTTGAAGTATCCCTCGAAGCTTTCTTT. It translates to CSVEVSLEAFF.

The chain has TRBV27 and TRBJ1-5, with TRBD1 as a possible D gene (6 bases). The length of the CDR3 is 15 residues. Germline V gene sequence: CDR1 MNHEY, CDR2 SMNVEV (reference sequence). V was trimmed by 3 bases and J by 6 bases, leaving 15 bases between them. CDR3 region: CASSLVGGQFQPQHF. CDR3 nucleotides: TGTGCCAGCAGTTTGGTCGGGGGGCAGTTTCAGCCCCAGCATTTT.

This clonotype was seen a handful of times. The rearrangement links TRBV20-1 to TRBJ1-1, with D tentatively TRBD1 (6 bases). The CDR3 totals 14 residues. The V gene's germline CDR1 is DFQATT and CDR2 SNEGSKA (reference sequence). V lost 3 bases and J 0 bases, leaving 11 bases between the germline ends. The CDR3 bases are TGCAGTGCTAGCGGACAGACCATGAACACTGAAGCTTTCTTT. It translates to CSASGQTMNTEAFF.

The chain links TRBV6-2 or TRBV6-3 to TRBJ2-1; D is unresolved. This CDR3 has 12 residues. Looked up from germline, CDR1 is MNHEY and CDR2 is SVGEGT. V was pared by 6 bases and J by 7 bases, with 10 bases between. CDR3: CASRPTGNEQFF. The CDR3 nucleotides are TGTGCCAGCAGGCCCACTGGGAATGAGCAGTTCTTC.

This clonotype came up a few times. The J gene is TRBJ2-1, the V gene TRBV29-1, with 11 bases identical to TRBD1. This CDR3 is built from 14 residues. Trimming cost V 4 bases and J 7 bases; bases outside gene matches: 6. Germline-derived CDR1 and CDR2 are SQVTM and ANQGSEA. The DNA of the CDR3 is TGCAGCGTTGGGACAGGGGGCGCCGGGAATGAGCAGTTCTTC. Amino acid sequence: CSVGTGGAGNEQFF.

This clonotype was recorded a few times. V gene TRBV2 combines with J gene TRBJ2-7; D possibly uses TRBD1 or TRBD2 (6 bases each). Between the trimmed V and J ends, which lost 4 bases and 6 bases, there was a span of 16 bases. This CDR3 spans 14 amino acids. Looked up from germline, CDR1 is SNHLY and CDR2 is FYNNEI. In DNA form, the CDR3 reads TGTGCCAGCAGTGCCCGGGGGCTAACGAGCGAGCAGTACTTC. Translated: CASSARGLTSEQYF.

There are a few counts of this clonotype. The chain carries TRBV7-9 and TRBJ2-5, with D perhaps matching TRBD1 or TRBD2 (5 bases each). V was pared by 5 bases and J by 3 bases, with 13 bases between. The germline CDR1 and CDR2 sequences are SEHNR and FQNEAQ (reference sequence). CDR3 size: 14 residues. For the CDR3, the DNA is TGTGCCAGCAGCCCAGCCCGGGGCGAAGAGACCCAGTACTTC. Protein sequence: CASSPARGEETQYF.

This clonotype has a count of ten or more. The CDR3 protein is CASSSRRQETQYF. The CDR3 DNA is TGTGCCAGCAGCTCCCGACGCCAAGAGACCCAGTACTTC. The V and J genes are TRBV11-2 and TRBJ2-5; D not certain. The germline gives CDR1 SGHAT, CDR2 FQNNGV. Trimming pared 4 bases from V and 1 base from J, leaving 7 bases between. This CDR3 region has 13 residues.

This chain uses TRBV7-8 with TRBJ2-1; 12 nucleotides match TRBD2. The V segment lost 4 bases and the J segment 7 bases; nucleotides outside the gene matches: 5. The CDR3 sequence is 15 residues long. The V gene's germline CDR1 is SGHVS and CDR2 FQNEAQ. DNA for the CDR3: TGTGCCAGCAGCTCGACTAGCGGGAGTAGGAATGAGCAGTTCTTC. Amino acids: CASSSTSGSRNEQFF.

At least ten counts were recorded for this clonotype. The V and J genes are TRBV2 and TRBJ1-5, with unresolved D. Germline V gene data show CDR1 as SNHLY and CDR2 as FYNNEI. V was trimmed by 3 bases and J by 5 bases, leaving 11 bases between them. CDR3 length: 14 residues. The CDR3 DNA follows: TGTGCCAGCAGTGACGTCTGGGCGGATCAGCCCCAGCATTTT. Encoded protein: CASSDVWADQPQHF.

This clonotype was seen repeatedly, ten times or more. The rearrangement joins TRBV7-9 to TRBJ2-7, with 9 bases that match TRBD2. The germline V gene encodes CDR1 SEHNR and CDR2 FQNEAQ (reference sequence). The length of the CDR3 is 15 residues. V lost 2 bases, J lost 4 bases, and 6 bases stayed unmatched. Written as DNA, the CDR3 is TGTGCCAGCAGCTTAATTAGCGGGAGTAGGTACGAGCAGTACTTC. This codes for CASSLISGSRYEQYF.

In its sample, this clonotype was seen many times. The chain recombines TRBV10-3 with TRBJ1-6, with D tentatively TRBD1 (6 bases). CDR3 length: 14 residues. Trimming pared 10 bases from V and 3 bases from J, leaving 13 bases between. Germline-derived CDR1 and CDR2 are ENHRY and SYGVKD. The CDR3 reads CATEGQSYNSPLHF. The CDR3 DNA reads TGTGCCACGGAAGGACAGAGCTATAATTCACCCCTCCACTTT.

This clonotype was seen repeatedly, ten times or more. The chain carries TRBV28 and TRBJ1-2, with 7 bases that match TRBD1. This CDR3 is built from 17 residues. Unmatched junction bases numbered 13, after V lost 3 bases and J lost 3 bases. Germline-derived CDR1 and CDR2 are MDHEN and SYDVKM. In DNA form, the CDR3 reads TGTGCCAGCAGTTTGTGGGGCGGGACAGAACTCCACTATGGCTACACCTTC. Translation gives CASSLWGGTELHYGYTF.

This clonotype has at least ten counts. The V gene is TRBV25-1, the J gene TRBJ2-4; D is perhaps TRBD2 (7 bases). Trimming shortened V by 5 bases and J by 7 bases, and 12 bases separated the two germline ends. The CDR3 runs to 13 residues. Per the germline V gene, CDR1 is MGHDK and CDR2 is SYGVNS. In DNA form, the CDR3 reads TGTGCCAGCAGTAGGGGAGGGGGTAACATTCAGTACTTC. The encoded protein is CASSRGGGNIQYF.

At least ten counts were recorded for this clonotype. V and J are TRBV5-1 and TRBJ2-7; maybe TRBD1 (6 bases). V lost 2 bases, J lost 1 base, and 10 bases lay in between. The germline V gene has CDR1 SGHRS and CDR2 YFSETQ. The CDR3 spans 14 residues. CDR3 coding DNA: TGCGCCAGCAGCTTTGACAGGCAATCCTACGAGCAGTACTTC. It encodes CASSFDRQSYEQYF.

In its sample, this clonotype was seen a few times. The chain couples TRBV29-1 to TRBJ1-1; 7 bases are shared with TRBD1. With V trimmed by 4 bases and J by 6 bases, 5 bases remained unmatched. This CDR3 region has 12 residues. Germline assignment: CDR1 SQVTM and CDR2 ANQGSEA. CDR3 sequence reads: CSVGDRVAEAFF. CDR3 coding DNA: TGCAGCGTTGGTGACAGGGTGGCTGAAGCTTTCTTT.

The V and J genes are TRBV27 and TRBJ2-7; a possible D gene is TRBD2 (5 bases). Deletions cut 0 bases from V and 4 bases from J, with 10 bases between. The CDR3 is made up of 14 amino acids. The germline gives CDR1 MNHEY, CDR2 SMNVEV (reference sequence). DNA for the CDR3: TGTGCCAGCAGTTTATCCCTAGACTATTACGAGCAGTACTTC. Its protein product is CASSLSLDYYEQYF.

This clonotype was recorded at least ten times. This chain uses TRBV30 with TRBJ2-7; perhaps TRBD2 as D (6 bases). The CDR3 has 13 amino acids. V lost 4 bases and J 3 bases, leaving 13 bases between the germline ends. Germline CDR1 is GTSNPN and CDR2 is SVGIG (reference sequence). CDR3 loop: CAWTLGGLYEQYF. The CDR3 DNA reads as TGTGCCTGGACCCTGGGGGGTCTCTACGAGCAGTACTTC.